This T cell receptor (beta chain) was recorded in a study of T cell responses to AZD1222 COVID-19 vaccine. Points from the study as a whole: White British ancestry dominated among donors, who included more females, and clonal diversity was possibly underestimated.

Samples with a second dose at about 4 or about 12 weeks were pooled together. Using immunoSEQ multiplex PCR, the repertoire was profiled, and TCRdb retains in-frame clones only, with some absent. The sample gives some 100,000 clones, around 87% of which show up once; around 4.4% is in the top ten. The junction had 12 bases not matched to a gene; V was cut back by 5 bases and J by 9 bases. The CDR3 covers 15 residues. CDR1 is SEHNR and CDR2 is FQNEAQ in the germline V gene (reference sequence). With respect to this clone: Antigen specificity is unknown.

The specimen was peripheral blood, collected 28 days after the second AZD1222 dose. The rearrangement joins TRBV7-9 to TRBJ2-1; TRBD1 matches at 8 bases. The receptor was isolated from an adult who received the AZD1222 COVID-19 vaccine. The CDR3 sequence: CASSPGQGLHVEQFF. CDR3 DNA: TGTGCCAGCAGCCCCGGACAGGGTCTACATGTTGAGCAGTTCTTC.